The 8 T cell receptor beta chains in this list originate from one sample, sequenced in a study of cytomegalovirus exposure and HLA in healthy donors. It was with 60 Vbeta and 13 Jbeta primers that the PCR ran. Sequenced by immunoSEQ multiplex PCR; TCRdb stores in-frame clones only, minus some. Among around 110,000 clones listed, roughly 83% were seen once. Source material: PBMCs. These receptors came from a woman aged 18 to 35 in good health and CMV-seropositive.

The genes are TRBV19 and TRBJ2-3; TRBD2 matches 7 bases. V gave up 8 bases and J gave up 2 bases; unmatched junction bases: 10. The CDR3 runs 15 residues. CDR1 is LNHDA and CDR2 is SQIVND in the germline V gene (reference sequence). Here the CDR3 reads CASGGEAGTTDTQYF. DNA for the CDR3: TGTGCCAGTGGAGGCGAAGCGGGGACCACAGATACGCAGTATTTT.

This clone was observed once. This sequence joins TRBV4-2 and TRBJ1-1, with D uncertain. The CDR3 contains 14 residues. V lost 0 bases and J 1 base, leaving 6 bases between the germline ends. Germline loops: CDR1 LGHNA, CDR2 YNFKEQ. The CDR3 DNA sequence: TGTGCCAGCAGCCAAGATCCGGGGAACACTGAAGCTTTCTTT. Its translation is CASSQDPGNTEAFF.

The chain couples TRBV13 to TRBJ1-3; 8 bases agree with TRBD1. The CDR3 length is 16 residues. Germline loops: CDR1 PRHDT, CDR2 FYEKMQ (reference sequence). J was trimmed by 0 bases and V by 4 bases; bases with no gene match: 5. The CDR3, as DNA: TGTGCCAGCAGCTGGACAGGGCTCCCCTCTGGAAACACCATATATTTT. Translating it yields CASSWTGLPSGNTIYF.

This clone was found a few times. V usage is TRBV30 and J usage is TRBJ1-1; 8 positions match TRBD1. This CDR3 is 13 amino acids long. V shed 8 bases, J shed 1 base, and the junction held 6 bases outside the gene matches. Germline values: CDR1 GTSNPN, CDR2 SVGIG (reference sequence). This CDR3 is CAGGQGANTEAFF. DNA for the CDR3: TGTGCCGGTGGACAGGGAGCGAACACTGAAGCTTTCTTT.

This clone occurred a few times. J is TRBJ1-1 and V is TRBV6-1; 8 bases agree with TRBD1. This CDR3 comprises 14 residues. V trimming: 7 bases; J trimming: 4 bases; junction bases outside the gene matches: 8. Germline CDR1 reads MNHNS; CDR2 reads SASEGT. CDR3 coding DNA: TGTGCCAGCAAGGGACAGGAGACATCCACTGAAGCTTTCTTT. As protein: CASKGQETSTEAFF.

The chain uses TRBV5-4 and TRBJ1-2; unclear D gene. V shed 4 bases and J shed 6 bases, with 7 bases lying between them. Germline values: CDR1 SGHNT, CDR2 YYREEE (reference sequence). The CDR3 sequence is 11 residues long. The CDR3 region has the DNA TGTGCCAGCAGCCGCGGGAATGGCTACACCTTC. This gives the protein CASSRGNGYTF.

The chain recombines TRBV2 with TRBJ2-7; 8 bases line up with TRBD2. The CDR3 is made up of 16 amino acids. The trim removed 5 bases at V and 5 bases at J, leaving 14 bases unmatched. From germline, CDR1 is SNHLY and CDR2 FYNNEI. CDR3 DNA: TGTGCCAGCAGTCAGTCGTACAGGGCGGGGGGCAACGAGCAGTACTTC. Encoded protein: CASSQSYRAGGNEQYF.

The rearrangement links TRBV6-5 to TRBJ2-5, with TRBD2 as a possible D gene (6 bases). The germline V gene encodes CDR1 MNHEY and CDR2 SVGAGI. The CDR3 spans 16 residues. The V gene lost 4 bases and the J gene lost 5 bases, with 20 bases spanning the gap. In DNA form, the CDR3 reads TGTGCCAGCAGTTTGGGGCGGTCCGGGAGTGGGGAGACCCAGTACTTC. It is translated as CASSLGRSGSGETQYF.